This TCR beta chain is from a study of OX40 agonist ivuxolimab in advanced cancers. Concerning this clone: The antigen is undetermined.

General observations from the study: With doses of 0.1-3.0 mg/kg, partial responders showed among the lowest clonal expansion.

Assay used: immunoSEQ multiplex PCR; TCRdb lists only in-frame clones, some missing. The data contain approximately 11,000 clones, around nine tenths of them singletons. Germline V gene lookup returns CDR1 LNHNV and CDR2 YYDKDF (reference sequence). This CDR3 has 11 residues. Between the trimmed V and J ends, which lost 3 bases and 3 bases, there was a span of 3 bases. Sequencing used CD4+ or CD8+ T cells sorted from blood, obtained in a trial of the OX40 agonist ivuxolimab. V and J are TRBV15 and TRBJ2-7, with D uncertain. The origin of this receptor is an adult with an advanced solid tumor such as melanoma, head and neck, liver or kidney cancer. The CDR3 spells CATSSGYEQYF. The CDR3 region has the DNA TGTGCCACCAGCAGTGGCTACGAGCAGTACTTC.